Shown below are 20 T cell receptor beta chains from a single sample sequenced in a study of T-cell memory formation after mild COVID-19. A single record per CDR3 protein comes from TCRdb applying MiXCR to the 5' RACE reads. The sample has hundreds of thousands of distinct CDR3 sequences, roughly a fifth seen once. The sequenced material came from PBMCs or a T cell subset sorted from them (not recorded which). The origin of the receptors is an adult woman who had mild COVID-19 (a few samples of this study predate the infection). Cell type and time point are not known.

This clonotype came up many times. The J gene is TRBJ1-2, the V gene TRBV30; 9 bases line up with TRBD1. Germline lookup yields CDR1 GTSNPN and CDR2 SVGIG (reference sequence). The CDR3 is made up of 13 amino acids. With 5 bases clipped from V and 4 bases from J, the junction kept 5 bases outside the gene matches. The CDR3: CAWQGQGFYGYTF. The CDR3 DNA follows: TGTGCCTGGCAGGGACAGGGTTTCTATGGCTACACCTTC.

The chain combines TRBV10-3 with TRBJ2-1, with unresolved D. Trimming shortened V by 5 bases and J by 9 bases, and 8 bases separated the two germline ends. Germline lookup yields CDR1 ENHRY and CDR2 SYGVKD. The length of the CDR3 is 11 residues. The CDR3 nucleotides read TGTGCCATCAGTCGCCAGAGTGAGCAGTTCTTC. Protein product: CAISRQSEQFF.

For the CDR3, the DNA is TGTGCCAGTACCCTCCAACGCCAGGGACTCATGAACACTGAAGCTTTCTTT. The encoded protein is CASTLQRQGLMNTEAFF. The rearrangement uses TRBV19 and TRBJ1-1, with D possibly being TRBD1 (5 bases). Germline CDR1 reads LNHDA; CDR2 reads SQIVND (reference sequence). V gave up 7 bases and J gave up 0 bases, with 21 bases separating them. This CDR3 comprises 17 residues.

The rearrangement uses TRBV7-9 and TRBJ2-3; TRBD2 is a possible D gene (6 bases). The CDR3 contains 15 residues. Germline V lookup: CDR1 SEHNR, CDR2 FQNEAQ (reference sequence). The V gene lost 0 bases and the J gene lost 6 bases, with 13 bases spanning the gap. The CDR3, as DNA: TGTGCCAGCAGCTTAGCAGGGACTGTATCGGATACGCAGTATTTT. It translates to CASSLAGTVSDTQYF.

This clonotype was observed a handful of times. The chain combines TRBV5-5 with TRBJ1-1; TRBD1 matches 8 bases. J lost 11 bases, V lost 0 bases, and 6 bases had no gene match. Germline V gene lookup returns CDR1 SGHKS and CDR2 YYEKEE (reference sequence). The CDR3 length is 13 residues. Written as DNA, the CDR3 is TGTGCCAGCAGCTTGGGTCAGGGGGCAGCGGCTTTCTTT. Residues: CASSLGQGAAAFF.

CDR3 nucleotide sequence: TGTGCCAGCAGCCGCCGCCTAGCGGGAGATGAGCAGTTCTTC. Translating it yields CASSRRLAGDEQFF. The rearrangement joins TRBV14 to TRBJ2-1; 10 bases are shared with TRBD2. The germline CDR1 and CDR2 sequences are SGHDN and FVKESK. This CDR3 comprises 14 residues. The ends lost 4 bases at V and 8 bases at J; junction bases unmatched: 5.

The CDR3 loop reads CASSPGLGGIYNEQFF. CDR3 coding DNA: TGTGCCAGCAGTCCCGGACTAGGCGGAATTTACAATGAGCAGTTCTTC. J is TRBJ2-1 and V is TRBV12-3 or TRBV12-4; 7 bases agree with TRBD2. V gave up 5 bases and J gave up 4 bases; unmatched junction bases: 11. This CDR3 is 16 amino acids long.

This chain links TRBV7-9 with TRBJ2-7; tentatively, D is TRBD2 (7 bases). Germline CDR1 SEHNR, CDR2 FQNEAQ (reference sequence). CDR3 length: 17 residues. The V and J ends lost 6 bases and 2 bases respectively, with 23 bases between them. CDR3 in amino acids: CASRYAWGREFAYEQYF. DNA of the CDR3: TGTGCCAGCAGATATGCCTGGGGGCGGGAGTTCGCCTACGAGCAGTACTTC.

This clonotype has a handful of counts. V usage is TRBV29-1 and J usage is TRBJ2-7, with D unclear. Per the germline V gene, CDR1 is SQVTM and CDR2 is ANQGSEA. V lost 6 bases and J lost 1, with 10 bases in between. The CDR3 has 12 amino acids. The CDR3 nucleotides are TGCAGCGTCGCTACATTTTCCTACGAGCAGTACTTC. It yields the protein CSVATFSYEQYF.

This clonotype was counted only a few times. The CDR3: CSAYGTSNEQFF. In DNA, the CDR3 is TGCAGTGCCTACGGGACTAGCAATGAGCAGTTCTTC. V usage is TRBV20-1 and J usage is TRBJ2-1, with 8 nucleotides matching TRBD2. V gave up 6 bases and J gave up 6 bases; unmatched junction bases: 4. The CDR3 spans 12 residues. Germline V CDR1 and CDR2: DFQATT, SNEGSKA (reference sequence).

This rearrangement joins TRBV5-5 to TRBJ2-2; D remains ambiguous. Germline-derived CDR1 and CDR2 are SGHKS and YYEKEE (reference sequence). This CDR3 has 13 residues. Trimming took off 4 bases at V and 7 bases at J, with 11 bases between the two ends. The DNA of the CDR3 is TGTGCCAGCAGCCTTGACACGTACGGGGAGCTGTTTTTT. It codes for CASSLDTYGELFF.

The chain employs TRBV11-3 and TRBJ2-2, with D hard to call. This CDR3 has 13 amino acids. The germline V and J ends were trimmed by 2 bases and 7 bases, with 8 bases remaining between them. In germline, CDR1 is SGHNT, CDR2 YENEEA. The CDR3 coding sequence is TGTGCCAGCAGCTTATGGACGATCGGGGAGCTGTTTTTT. Encoded protein: CASSLWTIGELFF.

The sample holds a few counts of this clonotype. The chain couples TRBV7-9 to TRBJ2-7, with D perhaps TRBD2 (6 bases). The V gene's germline CDR1 is SEHNR and CDR2 FQNEAQ (reference sequence). This CDR3 has 14 amino acids. V was shortened by 5 bases and J by 3 bases, with 14 bases between the two germline ends. The CDR3 loop reads CASSPLGGHYEQYF. CDR3 DNA sequence: TGTGCCAGCAGCCCCCTGGGGGGTCACTACGAGCAGTACTTC.

The chain combines TRBV29-1 with TRBJ1-2; D not certain. Trimming left V 5 bases short and J 8 bases short, with 12 bases between. The germline V gene has CDR1 SQVTM and CDR2 ANQGSEA. The CDR3 has 11 amino acids. CDR3 nucleotide sequence: TGCAGCGTTCCTTACCGGCAAGGCTACACCTTC. This codes for CSVPYRQGYTF.

Only a few counts were recorded for this clonotype. Here the CDR3 reads CASSSPGGRARKETQYF. In DNA form, the CDR3 reads TGTGCCAGCAGCTCCCCCGGCGGGAGGGCCCGAAAAGAGACCCAGTACTTC. The V gene is TRBV7-2, the J gene TRBJ2-5; 9 nucleotides match TRBD2. Germline CDR1 and CDR2: SGHTA and FQGNSA. J lost 3 bases, V lost 4 bases, and 12 bases had no gene match. The CDR3 loop spans 17 amino acids. The whole variable domain, filled in from reference TRBV7-2 and TRBJ2-5, reads GAGVSQSPSNKVTEKGKDVELRCDPISGHTALYWYRQSLGQGLEFLIYFQGNSAPDKSGLPSDRFSAERTGGSVSTLTIQRTQQEDSAVYLCASSSPGGRARKETQYFGPGTRLLVL.

This clonotype showed up just a few times. The chain couples TRBV15 to TRBJ1-2, with D maybe TRBD1 (6 bases). Germline V lookup: CDR1 LNHNV, CDR2 YYDKDF (reference sequence). V lost 1 base and J lost 4, with 10 bases in between. The CDR3 is 14 amino acids. The CDR3 region is CATSRVEQGYGYTF. CDR3 nucleotide sequence: TGTGCCACCAGCAGAGTAGAACAGGGCTATGGCTACACCTTC.

This clonotype came up a few times. The chain has TRBV7-6 and TRBJ2-1; 12 bases agree with TRBD2. The CDR3 consists of 16 residues. J gave up 7 bases and V 1 base, and 5 bases lay outside the gene matches. The germline gives CDR1 SGHVS, CDR2 FNYEAQ. CDR3 coding DNA: TGTGCCAGCAGCTTAGGACTAGCGGGAGCTTCTAATGAGCAGTTCTTC. Translating gives CASSLGLAGASNEQFF. The whole variable domain, remainder taken from reference TRBV7-6 and TRBJ2-1, is GAGVSQSPRYKVTKRGQDVALRCDPISGHVSLYWYRQALGQGPEFLTYFNYEAQQDKSGLPNDRFSAERPEGSISTLTIQRTEQRDSAMYRCASSLGLAGASNEQFFGPGTRLTVL.

The chain is built from TRBV7-3 and TRBJ1-5; unclear D gene. This CDR3 region has 13 residues. Per the germline V gene, CDR1 is SGHTA and CDR2 is FQGTGA. Trimming took off 3 bases at V and 5 bases at J, with 8 bases between the two ends. The CDR3, as DNA: TGTGCCAGCAGCTTCACAGCAGATCAGCCCCAGCATTTT. The encoded protein is CASSFTADQPQHF. The complete variable domain, with remaining parts taken from reference TRBV7-3 and TRBJ1-5, reads GAGVSQTPSNKVTEKGKYVELRCDPISGHTALYWYRQSLGQGPEFLIYFQGTGAADDSGLPNDRFFAVRPEGSVSTLKIQRTERGDSAVYLCASSFTADQPQHFGDGTRLSIL.

The sample holds a few counts of this clonotype. The chain is built from TRBV20-1 and TRBJ2-3; D not resolved. The length of the CDR3 is 14 residues. Between the trimmed V and J ends, which lost 3 bases and 0 bases, there was a span of 10 bases. Germline V lookup: CDR1 DFQATT, CDR2 SNEGSKA (reference sequence). The CDR3 sequence is CSARSRTSTDTQYF. CDR3 sequence (DNA): TGCAGTGCTAGGAGCAGAACTAGCACAGATACGCAGTATTTT.

The chain employs TRBV9 and TRBJ1-1; TRBD1 is a possible D gene (5 bases). Germline CDR1 reads SGDLS; CDR2 reads YYNGEE. The CDR3 runs 18 residues. The V end was cut by 0 bases, the J end by 0 bases, with 18 bases between. Here the CDR3 DNA reads TGTGCCAGCAGCGTAGGAGAGGGGATGGGGAGCTTGAACACTGAAGCTTTCTTT. This sequence encodes CASSVGEGMGSLNTEAFF.